This T cell receptor (beta chain) was obtained from a study of T-cell memory formation after mild COVID-19. On the study more broadly: Clusters of TCRs were largely donor specific. Study-level results: Shrinking CD4+ clones resided mostly in CM and EM, and CD8+ ones in EMRA.

V was shortened by 2 bases and J by 3 bases, with 24 bases between the two germline ends. The length of the CDR3 is 18 residues. Looked up from germline, CDR1 is SGHRS and CDR2 is YFSETQ. Worth noting for this clonotype: Its target is unknown.

TCRdb re-called the 5' RACE reads with MiXCR, one entry per CDR3 protein. The data contain 200,000 to 250,000 distinct CDR3 sequences, 9% to 10% of them singletons. Input material: PBMCs or a T cell subset sorted from them (not recorded which). This chain links TRBV5-1 with TRBJ2-7; D may correspond to TRBD1 or TRBD2 (7 bases each). This clonotype was sampled from a young man who had mild COVID-19 (a few samples of this study predate the infection). Cell type and time point are not known. The CDR3 region is CASSFPSERDSQFYEQYF. Here the CDR3 DNA reads TGCGCCAGCAGCTTTCCCTCCGAGCGGGACAGCCAATTCTACGAGCAGTACTTC.